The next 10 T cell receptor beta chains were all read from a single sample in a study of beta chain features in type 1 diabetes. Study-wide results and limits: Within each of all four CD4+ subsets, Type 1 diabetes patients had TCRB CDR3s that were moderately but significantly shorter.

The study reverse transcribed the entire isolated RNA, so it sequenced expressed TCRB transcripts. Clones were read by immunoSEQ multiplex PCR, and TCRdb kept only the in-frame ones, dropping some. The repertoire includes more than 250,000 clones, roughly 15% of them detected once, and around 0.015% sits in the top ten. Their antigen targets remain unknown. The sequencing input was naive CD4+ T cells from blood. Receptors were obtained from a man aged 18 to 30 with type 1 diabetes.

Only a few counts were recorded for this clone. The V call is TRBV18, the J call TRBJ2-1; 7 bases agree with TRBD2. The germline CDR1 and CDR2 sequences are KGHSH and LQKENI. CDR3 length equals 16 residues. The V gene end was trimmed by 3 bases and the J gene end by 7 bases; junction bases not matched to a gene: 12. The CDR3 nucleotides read TGTGCCAGCTCACCTGGGAGGGCCCAAATTGGGAATGAGCAGTTCTTC. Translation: CASSPGRAQIGNEQFF.

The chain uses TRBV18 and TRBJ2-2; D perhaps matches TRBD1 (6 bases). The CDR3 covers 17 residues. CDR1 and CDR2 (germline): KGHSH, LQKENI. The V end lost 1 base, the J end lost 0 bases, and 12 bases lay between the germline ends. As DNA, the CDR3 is TGTGCCAGCTCACCACTTTTGGACAGATCGAACACCGGGGAGCTGTTTTTT. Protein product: CASSPLLDRSNTGELFF.

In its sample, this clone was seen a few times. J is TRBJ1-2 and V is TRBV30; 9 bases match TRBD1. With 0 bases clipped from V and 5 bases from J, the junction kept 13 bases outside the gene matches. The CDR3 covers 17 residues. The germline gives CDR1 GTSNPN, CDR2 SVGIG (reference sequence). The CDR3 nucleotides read TGTGCCTGGAGTGTAGGGTTCGAGCCGGGACAGGGATATGGCTACACCTTC. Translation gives CAWSVGFEPGQGYGYTF.

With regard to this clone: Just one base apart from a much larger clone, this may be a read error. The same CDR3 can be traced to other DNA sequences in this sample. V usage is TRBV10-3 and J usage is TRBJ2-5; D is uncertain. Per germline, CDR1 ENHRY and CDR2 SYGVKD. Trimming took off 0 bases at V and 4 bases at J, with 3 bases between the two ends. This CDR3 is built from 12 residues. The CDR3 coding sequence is TGTGCCATCAGTGAGTCGAGAGAGACCCAGTACTTC. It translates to CAISESRETQYF.

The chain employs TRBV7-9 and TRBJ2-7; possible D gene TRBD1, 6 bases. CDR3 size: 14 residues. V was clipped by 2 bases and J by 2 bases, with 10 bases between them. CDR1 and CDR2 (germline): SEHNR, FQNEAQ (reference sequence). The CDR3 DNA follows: TGTGCCAGCAGCTTACGGACAGAGCCCTACGAGCAGTACTTC. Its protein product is CASSLRTEPYEQYF.

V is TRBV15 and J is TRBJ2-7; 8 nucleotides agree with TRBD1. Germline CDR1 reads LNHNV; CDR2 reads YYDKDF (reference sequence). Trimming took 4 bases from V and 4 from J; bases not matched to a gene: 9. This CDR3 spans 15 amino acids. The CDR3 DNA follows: TGTGCCACCAGCAAAACGAGGGACAGGTTATACGAGCAGTACTTC. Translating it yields CATSKTRDRLYEQYF.

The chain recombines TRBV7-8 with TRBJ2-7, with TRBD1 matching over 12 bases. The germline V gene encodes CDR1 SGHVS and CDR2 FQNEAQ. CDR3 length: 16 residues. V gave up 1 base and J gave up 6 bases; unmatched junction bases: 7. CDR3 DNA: TGTGCCAGCAGCTTAGGGCGGGGGGACAGGGGGCGCGAGCAGTACTTC. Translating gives CASSLGRGDRGREQYF.

The CDR3 reads CASSEPGHNSYEQYF. CDR3 DNA sequence: TGTGCCAGCAGTGAGCCGGGACATAATTCCTACGAGCAGTACTTC. J is TRBJ2-7 and V is TRBV6-6; D is perhaps TRBD1 (6 bases). From germline, CDR1 is MNHNY and CDR2 SVGAGI (reference sequence). Trimming took off 5 bases at V and 1 base at J, with 15 bases between the two ends. CDR3 size: 15 residues.

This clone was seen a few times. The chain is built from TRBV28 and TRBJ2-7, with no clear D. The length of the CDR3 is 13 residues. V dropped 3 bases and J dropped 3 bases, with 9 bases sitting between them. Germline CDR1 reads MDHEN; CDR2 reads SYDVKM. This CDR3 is CASSFPPVYEQYF. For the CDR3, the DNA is TGTGCCAGCAGTTTCCCCCCGGTCTACGAGCAGTACTTC.

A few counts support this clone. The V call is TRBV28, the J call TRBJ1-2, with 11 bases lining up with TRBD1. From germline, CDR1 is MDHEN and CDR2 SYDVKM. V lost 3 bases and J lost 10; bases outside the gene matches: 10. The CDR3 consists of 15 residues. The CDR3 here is CASSLPHPGQGVYTF. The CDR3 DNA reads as TGTGCCAGCAGTTTGCCCCACCCGGGACAGGGGGTCTACACCTTC.